Below are 22 T cell receptor beta chains sequenced from a single sample in a study of post-analysis software for immune sequencing data. Study results and limitations: Several TRBV segments (TRBV5-6, TRBV5-1 and TRBV20-1 among them) occurred more frequently in patients than in controls.

These receptors are not linked to any known antigen. Every TCR beta cDNA library bore unique molecular identifiers. TCRdb analysed the PCR reads with MiXCR anew, one entry per CDR3 protein. The data contain roughly 730,000 distinct CDR3 sequences, 25% to 30% of them singletons. The sequencing input was blood. The receptors shown here come from a girl between 5 and 17 years old with multiple sclerosis.

The table lists this clonotype with a few counts. The chain uses TRBV7-2 and TRBJ2-1; D gene unclear. V was shortened by 2 bases and J by 2 bases, with 19 bases between the two germline ends. CDR3 length: 18 amino acids. The germline V gene encodes CDR1 SGHTA and CDR2 FQGNSA. The CDR3 coding sequence is TGTGCCAGCAGCTTAACCGGGCCTCCTCTTGGACCCTACAATGAGCAGTTCTTC. It specifies CASSLTGPPLGPYNEQFF.

The chain links TRBV7-2 to TRBJ2-5; D gene ambiguous. This CDR3 has 13 residues. Per the germline V gene, CDR1 is SGHTA and CDR2 is FQGNSA. The V end lost 5 bases, the J end lost 5 bases, and 12 bases lay between the germline ends. The CDR3 DNA is TGTGCCAGCAGCCAATGGTCCCCGGAGACCCAGTACTTC. Translation gives CASSQWSPETQYF.

The chain joins TRBV27 to TRBJ2-4; D may be TRBD1 (5 bases). The germline gives CDR1 MNHEY, CDR2 SMNVEV (reference sequence). The CDR3 is 14 amino acids. V lost 3 bases and J 13 bases, leaving 19 bases between the germline ends. The CDR3 loop reads CASSLAGLGREQYF. The CDR3 bases are TGTGCCAGCAGTTTGGCAGGGTTAGGCCGAGAGCAGTACTTC.

This clonotype was seen many times. The J gene is TRBJ2-5, the V gene TRBV6-5; TRBD1 or TRBD2 may be the D gene (5 bases each). With 0 bases removed from V and 4 bases from J, the gap between germline ends came to 9 bases. Germline-derived CDR1 and CDR2 are MNHEY and SVGAGI. The CDR3 length is 14 residues. The CDR3 loop is CASSYSIGGETQYF. The CDR3 coding sequence is TGTGCCAGCAGTTACTCAATTGGGGGAGAGACCCAGTACTTC.

The V and J genes are TRBV28 and TRBJ2-6; no clear D. Germline V lookup: CDR1 MDHEN, CDR2 SYDVKM. Trimming took 2 bases from V and 3 from J, leaving 20 bases between them. The CDR3 sequence is 19 residues long. The CDR3 nucleotides are TGTGCCAGCAGTTTAAGATTCGCGAGGACCGTCTTTGGGGCCAACGTCCTGACTTTC. Amino acids: CASSLRFARTVFGANVLTF.

The chain links TRBV12-3 or TRBV12-4 to TRBJ2-7; weak D call: TRBD2 (6 bases). The J call is in doubt because the DNA end fits TRBJ2-5 better. The CDR3 is made up of 15 amino acids. The CDR3 spells CASLSGAGFLKTQYF. In DNA form, the CDR3 reads TGTGCCAGCCTTTCGGGAGCGGGTTTTTTGAAGACCCAGTACTTC.

This rearrangement joins TRBV12-3 or TRBV12-4 to TRBJ2-5; D call uncertain. This CDR3 is 15 amino acids long. V lost 2 bases to trimming and J lost 1 base, with 11 bases between them. CDR3 amino acids: CASSLYSPGQETQYF. The CDR3 coding sequence is TGTGCCAGCAGTTTATACTCGCCGGGCCAAGAGACCCAGTACTTC.

The genes are TRBV20-1 and TRBJ2-1; 7 nucleotides align to TRBD2. The V gene end was trimmed by 5 bases and the J gene end by 5 bases; junction bases not matched to a gene: 6. Per germline, CDR1 DFQATT and CDR2 SNEGSKA (reference sequence). This CDR3 has 13 residues. CDR3 coding DNA: TGCAGTGCTTCCGGGGGGACCAACAATGAGCAGTTCTTC. Encoded protein: CSASGGTNNEQFF.

This clonotype appeared a few times. V is TRBV10-3 and J is TRBJ2-3; 7 positions agree with TRBD2. The CDR3 loop spans 15 amino acids. The trim removed 6 bases at V and 4 bases at J, leaving 10 bases unmatched. CDR1 and CDR2 (germline): ENHRY, SYGVKD. The CDR3: CAIRKTSSGADTQYF. The CDR3 nucleotides read TGTGCCATCAGAAAGACTAGCTCGGGTGCAGATACGCAGTATTTT.

Points on this clonotype: A much larger clone sits a single nucleotide away, making a read error possible. This rearrangement joins TRBV6-8 to TRBJ2-3, with a weak D call TRBD2 (5 bases). The CDR3 has 13 amino acids. Trimming left V 8 bases short and J 2 bases short, with 11 bases between. CDR1 is MNHGY, CDR2 SAAAGT, per germline. CDR3: CASPSRNTDTQYF. The CDR3 DNA reads TGTGCCAGCCCTAGCAGGAACACAGATACGCAGTATTTT.

A few counts support this clonotype. This could be a read error, since a much larger clone is one nucleotide away. The chain links TRBV7-2 to TRBJ2-5; D not resolved. This CDR3 is built from 12 residues. Trimming stripped 5 bases from V and 11 bases from J, with 15 bases between. Germline V gene lookup returns CDR1 SGHTA and CDR2 FQGNSA. CDR3: CASSPSTAEQYF. CDR3 bases: TGTGCCAGCAGCCCGAGTACCGCAGAGCAGTACTTC. The whole variable domain, filled in from reference TRBV7-2 and TRBJ2-5, reads GAGVSQSPSNKVTEKGKDVELRCDPISGHTALYWYRQSLGQGLEFLIYFQGNSAPDKSGLPSDRFSAERTGGSVSTLTIQRTQQEDSAVYLCASSPSTAEQYFGPGTRLLVL.

This clonotype has ten or more counts. V gene TRBV6-4 combines with J gene TRBJ2-3; 7 bases align to TRBD1. Per the germline V gene, CDR1 is MRHNA and CDR2 is SNTAGT. CDR3 length: 14 amino acids. Germline trimming cut 7 bases from V and 3 bases from J; bases unmatched to any gene: 7. The CDR3 region is CASKGAQETDTQYF. The CDR3 nucleotides are TGTGCCAGCAAGGGGGCGCAAGAGACAGATACGCAGTATTTT.

V and J are TRBV7-8 and TRBJ2-1; D possibly corresponds to TRBD1 (5 bases). Per germline, CDR1 SGHVS and CDR2 FQNEAQ. V was clipped by 5 bases and J by 9 bases, with 11 bases between them. This CDR3 has 12 amino acids. The DNA of the CDR3 is TGTGCCAGCAGCGCCACAGGATCTGAGCAGTTCTTC. Translated: CASSATGSEQFF.

CDR3 nucleotides: TGCGCCAGCAGCACCCGAGGCGGGAGGGGGTCCAATGAGCAGTTCTTC. It specifies CASSTRGGRGSNEQFF. The chain uses TRBV5-1 and TRBJ2-1; TRBD2 matches at 9 bases. From germline, CDR1 is SGHRS and CDR2 YFSETQ. V dropped 4 bases and J dropped 6; count of bases not matched to a gene: 11. The CDR3 contains 16 residues.

This clonotype was detected once. This chain links TRBV12-3 or TRBV12-4 with TRBJ1-1; D remains unclear. This CDR3 contains 15 residues. V was pared by 5 bases and J by 1 base, with 14 bases between. The chain's CDR3 is CASSPWNPGNTEAFF. The CDR3 DNA reads as TGTGCCAGCAGTCCATGGAATCCCGGGAACACTGAAGCTTTCTTT.

This clonotype was picked up a small number of times. V gene TRBV27 combines with J gene TRBJ1-2, with D possibly TRBD1 on 5 matching bases. CDR1 and CDR2 from the germline V gene are MNHEY and SMNVEV (reference sequence). The CDR3 runs 13 residues. V gave up 1 base and J gave up 8 bases, with 11 bases separating them. The CDR3: CASSLWGGGGYTF. The CDR3 DNA follows: TGTGCCAGCAGTTTATGGGGCGGCGGGGGCTACACCTTC.

This clonotype has only a few counts. The rearrangement uses TRBV28 and TRBJ2-7, with D unclear. The CDR3 consists of 15 residues. Germline V gives CDR1 MDHEN, CDR2 SYDVKM. Trimming removed 2 bases from V and 5 bases from J, with 16 bases in between. The CDR3, as DNA: TGTGCCAGCAGTTTAAGGTGGTCAAGCCAAAACGAGCAGTACTTC. This encodes CASSLRWSSQNEQYF.

V and J are TRBV20-1 and TRBJ2-5; the D gene is possibly TRBD1 (6 bases). The end of the DNA fits TRBJ2-7 better, so the J call may be wrong. The germline gives CDR1 DFQATT, CDR2 SNEGSKA (reference sequence). There are 14 residues in the CDR3. The DNA of the CDR3 is TGCAGTGCTAGACTCCGGACAGCACCATACGAGCAGTACTTC. The encoded protein is CSARLRTAPYEQYF.

Ten or more counts support this clonotype. The V and J genes are TRBV20-1 and TRBJ2-7; the D call may be TRBD1 or TRBD2 (5 bases each). In germline, CDR1 is DFQATT, CDR2 SNEGSKA (reference sequence). The CDR3 runs to 12 residues. The germline V and J ends were trimmed by 6 bases and 2 bases, with 11 bases remaining between them. The CDR3 DNA reads as TGCAGTGCCTTGGGACCTACCTACGAGCAGTACTTC. Residues: CSALGPTYEQYF.

In this sample, this clonotype turned up a few times. J is TRBJ2-1 and V is TRBV5-1; 11 bases line up with TRBD2. The CDR3 has 15 residues. With V trimmed by 7 bases and J by 5 bases, 8 bases remained unmatched. From germline, CDR1 is SGHRS and CDR2 YFSETQ. The CDR3 sequence is CASALTSGGNNEQFF. The CDR3 DNA reads as TGCGCCAGCGCCCTCACTAGCGGGGGAAACAATGAGCAGTTCTTC.

The chain has TRBV6-6 and TRBJ2-2; 11 bases match TRBD2. The CDR3 consists of 16 residues. The germline V gene has CDR1 MNHNY and CDR2 SVGAGI (reference sequence). Trimming removed 5 bases from V and 6 bases from J; junction bases left unmatched: 8. CDR3 sequence (DNA): TGTGCCAGCAGTGTACTAGCGGGAGACGGTGCCGGGGAGCTGTTTTTT. It translates to CASSVLAGDGAGELFF.

The J gene is TRBJ1-5, the V gene TRBV7-2, with D possibly being TRBD1 (6 bases). The germline CDR1 and CDR2 sequences are SGHTA and FQGNSA. V was clipped by 4 bases and J by 10 bases, with 20 bases between them. The CDR3 length is 15 residues. The CDR3 nucleotides read TGTGCCAGCAGCTGGGGGCGCCTTTCCAAGGCTCCCCAGCATTTT. This codes for CASSWGRLSKAPQHF.